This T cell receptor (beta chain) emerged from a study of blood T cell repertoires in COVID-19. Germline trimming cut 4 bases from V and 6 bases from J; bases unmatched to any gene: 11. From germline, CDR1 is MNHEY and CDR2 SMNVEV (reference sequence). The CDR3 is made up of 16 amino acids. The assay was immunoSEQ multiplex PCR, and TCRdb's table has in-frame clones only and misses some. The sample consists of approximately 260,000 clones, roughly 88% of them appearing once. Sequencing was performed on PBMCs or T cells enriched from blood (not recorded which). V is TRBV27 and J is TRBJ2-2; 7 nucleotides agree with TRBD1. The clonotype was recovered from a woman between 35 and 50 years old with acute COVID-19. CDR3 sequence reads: CASSSSTGVLSGELFF. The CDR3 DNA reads TGTGCCAGCAGTTCAAGCACAGGGGTTCTCTCCGGGGAGCTGTTTTTT.